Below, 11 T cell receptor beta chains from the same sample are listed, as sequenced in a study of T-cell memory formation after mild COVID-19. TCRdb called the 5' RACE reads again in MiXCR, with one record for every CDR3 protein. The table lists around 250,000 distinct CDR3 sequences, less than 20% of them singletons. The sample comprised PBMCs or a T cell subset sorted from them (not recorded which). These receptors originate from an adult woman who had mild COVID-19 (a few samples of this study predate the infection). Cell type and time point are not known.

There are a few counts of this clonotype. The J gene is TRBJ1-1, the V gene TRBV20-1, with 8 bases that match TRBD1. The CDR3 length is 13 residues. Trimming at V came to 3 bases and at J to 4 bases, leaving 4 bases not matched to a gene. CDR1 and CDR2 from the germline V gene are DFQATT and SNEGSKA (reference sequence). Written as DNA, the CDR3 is TGCAGTGCTAGTTTACAGGGGGGCACTGAAGCTTTCTTT. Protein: CSASLQGGTEAFF.

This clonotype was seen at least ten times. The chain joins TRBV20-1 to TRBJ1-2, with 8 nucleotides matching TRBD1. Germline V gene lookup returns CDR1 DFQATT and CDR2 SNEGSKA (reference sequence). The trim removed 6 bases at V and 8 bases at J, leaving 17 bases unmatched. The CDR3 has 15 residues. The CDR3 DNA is TGCAGTGCAATTGACCGGACAGGGTATTTGGACGGCTACACCTTC. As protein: CSAIDRTGYLDGYTF.

CDR3 amino acids: CASTWTHREEAFF. Here the CDR3 DNA reads TGTGCCAGCACATGGACCCACAGGGAGGAAGCTTTCTTT. The V gene is TRBV7-2, the J gene TRBJ1-1; weak D call: TRBD1 (6 bases). Trimming removed 7 bases at V and 8 bases at J, with 17 bases between. The CDR3 is made up of 13 amino acids. The V gene's germline CDR1 is SGHTA and CDR2 FQGNSA.

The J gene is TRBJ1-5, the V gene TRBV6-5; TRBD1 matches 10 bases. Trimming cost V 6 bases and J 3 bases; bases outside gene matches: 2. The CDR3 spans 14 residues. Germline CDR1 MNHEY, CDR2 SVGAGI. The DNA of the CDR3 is TGTGCCAGCAGAGGGACAGGGGTCAATCAGCCCCAGCATTTT. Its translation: CASRGTGVNQPQHF.

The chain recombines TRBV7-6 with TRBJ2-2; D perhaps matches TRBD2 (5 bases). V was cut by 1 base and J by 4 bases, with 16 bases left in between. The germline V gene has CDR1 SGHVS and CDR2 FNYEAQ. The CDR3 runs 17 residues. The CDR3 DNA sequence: TGTGCCAGCAGCTTAGGCCGGGAACTACGGATCACCGGGGAGCTGTTTTTT. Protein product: CASSLGRELRITGELFF.

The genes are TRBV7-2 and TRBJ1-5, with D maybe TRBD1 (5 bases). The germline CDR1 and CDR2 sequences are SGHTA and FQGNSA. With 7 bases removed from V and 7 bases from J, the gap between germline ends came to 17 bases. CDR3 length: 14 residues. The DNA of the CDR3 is TGTGCCAGCACCACCGGGGGTAAAGGGCAGCCCCAGCATTTT. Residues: CASTTGGKGQPQHF. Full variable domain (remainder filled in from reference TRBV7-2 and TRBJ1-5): GAGVSQSPSNKVTEKGKDVELRCDPISGHTALYWYRQSLGQGLEFLIYFQGNSAPDKSGLPSDRFSAERTGGSVSTLTIQRTQQEDSAVYLCASTTGGKGQPQHFGDGTRLSIL.

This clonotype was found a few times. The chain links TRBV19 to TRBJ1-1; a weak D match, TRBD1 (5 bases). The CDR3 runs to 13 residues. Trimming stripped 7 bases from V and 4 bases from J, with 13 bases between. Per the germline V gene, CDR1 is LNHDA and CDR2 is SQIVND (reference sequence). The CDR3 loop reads CASTTRVSTEAFF. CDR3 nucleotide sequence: TGTGCCAGTACAACCAGGGTGTCCACTGAAGCTTTCTTT. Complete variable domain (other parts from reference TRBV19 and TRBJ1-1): DGGITQSPKYLFRKEGQNVTLSCEQNLNHDAMYWYRQDPGQGLRLIYYSQIVNDFQKGDIAEGYSVSREKKESFPLTVTSAQKNPTAFYLCASTTRVSTEAFFGQGTRLTVV.

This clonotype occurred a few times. The chain's CDR3 is CASSRSGTVPARGTDTQYF. The CDR3 DNA is TGTGCCAGCAGTAGAAGTGGGACTGTGCCGGCGAGGGGCACAGATACGCAGTATTTT. The chain carries TRBV12-3 or TRBV12-4 and TRBJ2-3; D may be TRBD2 (6 bases). The CDR3 runs to 19 residues. Deletions cut 5 bases from V and 1 base from J, with 25 bases between.

CDR3 nucleotides: TGTGCCAGCAGTTACCGTTTTCGACTAGCGGGAGAAAAGTATGAGCAGTTCTTC. This codes for CASSYRFRLAGEKYEQFF. The chain uses TRBV6-5 and TRBJ2-1, with 12 bases that match TRBD2. The J segment lost 8 bases and the V segment lost 2 bases, leaving 13 bases of the junction unmatched. CDR3 length equals 18 residues. Germline V gives CDR1 MNHEY, CDR2 SVGAGI.

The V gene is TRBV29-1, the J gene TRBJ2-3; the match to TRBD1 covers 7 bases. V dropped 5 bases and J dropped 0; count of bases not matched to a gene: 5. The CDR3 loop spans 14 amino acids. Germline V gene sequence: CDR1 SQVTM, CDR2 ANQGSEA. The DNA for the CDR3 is TGCAGCGTTCAAACAGGGGTCAGCACAGATACGCAGTATTTT. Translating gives CSVQTGVSTDTQYF.

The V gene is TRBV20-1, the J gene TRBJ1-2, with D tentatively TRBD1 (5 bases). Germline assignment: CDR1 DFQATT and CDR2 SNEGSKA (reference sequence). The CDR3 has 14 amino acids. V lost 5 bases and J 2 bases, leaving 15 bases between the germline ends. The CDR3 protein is CSASDIVRNYGYTF. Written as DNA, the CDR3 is TGCAGTGCTTCGGACATAGTCCGCAACTATGGCTACACCTTC.